The clone carrying this T cell receptor (beta chain) was seen at least ten times. What it binds is unknown. Germline is not matched at one junction end, which may reflect a read error. The sample comes from a study of T cells in Graves' hyperthyroidism and ophthalmopathy. The CDR3 sequence is 15 residues long. Germline V gives CDR1 SGDLS, CDR2 YYNGEE. Findings and limits, study-wide: Most thyroid clonotypes expanded above 0.001 were also detected in blood.

From RNA transcripts, TCR beta CDR3 regions were amplified. HTBI primers were used for first-round RT-PCR of the TCR CDR3. MiXCR, applied by TCRdb to the multiplex PCR reads, yields one record per CDR3 protein. This sample carries more than 350,000 distinct CDR3 sequences, over 12% of them seen once, and the ten largest clones take about 21%. Around 10 ml of fresh peripheral blood supplied the PBMCs. This receptor was obtained from a woman aged 60-75 years with Graves' ophthalmopathy. Sample: blood. J is TRBJ2-5 and V is TRBV9; D might be TRBD1 (7 bases). CDR3 coding DNA: TGTGCCAGCACCGTAGCAGGGGGGCTGGGGGAGACCCAGTACTTC. Amino acids: CASTVAGGLGETQYF.